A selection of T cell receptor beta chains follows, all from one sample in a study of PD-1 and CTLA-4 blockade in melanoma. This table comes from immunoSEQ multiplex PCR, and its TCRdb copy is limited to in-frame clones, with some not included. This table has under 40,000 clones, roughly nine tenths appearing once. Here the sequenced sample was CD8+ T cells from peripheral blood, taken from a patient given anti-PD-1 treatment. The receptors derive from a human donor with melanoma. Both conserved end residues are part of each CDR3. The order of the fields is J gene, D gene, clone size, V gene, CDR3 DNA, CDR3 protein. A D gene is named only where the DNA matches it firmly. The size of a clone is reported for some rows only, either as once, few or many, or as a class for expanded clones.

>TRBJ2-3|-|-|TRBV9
TGTGCCAGCAGCGTAGGGGTGGGCAGCGGCACAGATACGCAGTATTTT
CASSVGVGSGTDTQYF
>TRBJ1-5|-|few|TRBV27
TGTGCCAGCAGTCGGTATAGCAATCAGCCCCAGCATTTT
CASSRYSNQPQHF
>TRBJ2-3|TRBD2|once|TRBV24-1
TGTGCCACCAGTGATTGGTACGGGGGGACCACAGATACGCAGTATTTT
CATSDWYGGTTDTQYF
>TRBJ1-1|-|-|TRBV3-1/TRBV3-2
TGTGCCAGCAGCTGGATACAGGGCGCTGAAGCTTTCTTT
CASSWIQGAEAFF
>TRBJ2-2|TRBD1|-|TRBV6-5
TGTGCCAGCAGTTACTCGATACCAGGGGGCACCGGGGAGCTGTTTTTT
CASSYSIPGGTGELFF
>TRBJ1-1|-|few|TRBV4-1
TGCGCCAGCAGCCAAGAATACACTGAAGCTTTCTTT
CASSQEYTEAFF
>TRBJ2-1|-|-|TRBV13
TGTGCCAGCAGCCCGGTTGGGGGCACCTCCTACAATGAGCAGTTCTTC
CASSPVGGTSYNEQFF
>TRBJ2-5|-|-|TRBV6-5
TGTGCCAGCAGTAGGACATCCGCCGGGGAGACCCAGTACTTC
CASSRTSAGETQYF
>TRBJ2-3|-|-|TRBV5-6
TGTGCCAGCAGCTGGTCGGTAGCCCTACTAGGAAATACGCAGTATTTT
CASSWSVALLGNTQYF
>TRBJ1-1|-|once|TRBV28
TGTGCCAGCAGCCCCCCCGGCACTGAAGCTTTCTTT
CASSPPGTEAFF
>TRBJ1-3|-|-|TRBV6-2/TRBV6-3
TGTGCCAGCACCCCCTCACTCGGATCCACCATATATTTT
CASTPSLGSTIYF
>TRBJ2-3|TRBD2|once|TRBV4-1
TGCGCCAGCAGCCTCACGGAGGGAGCGGGGGGGACAGATACGCAGTATTTT
CASSLTEGAGGTDTQYF
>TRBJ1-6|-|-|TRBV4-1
TGCGCCAGCAGCCAAGATCAGCCAGGGAGCTATAATTCACCCCTCCACTTT
CASSQDQPGSYNSPLHF
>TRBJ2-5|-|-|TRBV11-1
TGTGCCAGCAGCCCCGAGGGTGGCCAAGAGACCCAGTACTTC
CASSPEGGQETQYF
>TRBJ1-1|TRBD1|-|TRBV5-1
TGCGCCAGCAGCTTGGAGACAGGGATCACTGAAGCTTTCTTT
CASSLETGITEAFF
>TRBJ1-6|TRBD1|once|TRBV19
TGTGCCAGTACCCCGGGGACAGCTTCACCCCTCCACTTT
CASTPGTASPLHF
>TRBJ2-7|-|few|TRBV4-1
TGCGCCAGCAGCCACTATGACGGCAGAGCCTACGAGCAGTACTTC
CASSHYDGRAYEQYF
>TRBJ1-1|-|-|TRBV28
TGTGCCAGCAGCCCCTTGATTTGGGGTGAGGGGACTGAAGCTTTCTTT
CASSPLIWGEGTEAFF
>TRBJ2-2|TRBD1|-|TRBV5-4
TGTGCCAGCAGCTCACAGCCGGGACAGTGGGACACCGGGGAGCTGTTTTTT
CASSSQPGQWDTGELFF
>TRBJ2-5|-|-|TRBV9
TGTGCCAGCAGCGCGGAGGTCAGGGAAGAGACCCAGTACTTC
CASSAEVREETQYF
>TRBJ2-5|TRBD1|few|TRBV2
TGTGCCAGCAGTGAAGGAAGGACAGGGGGAGAGACCCAGTACTTC
CASSEGRTGGETQYF
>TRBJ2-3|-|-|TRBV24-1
TGTGCCACCAGTGATAACCGGGGGCCTCGCACAGATACGCAGTATTTT
CATSDNRGPRTDTQYF
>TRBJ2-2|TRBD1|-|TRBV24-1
TGTGCCACCAGTGATTCTAGGGACAGGGTTCACACCGGGGAGCTGTTTTTT
CATSDSRDRVHTGELFF
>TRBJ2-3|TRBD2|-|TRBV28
TGTGCCAGCAGCCCACCGGGACTAGCGGCAGATACGCAGTATTTT
CASSPPGLAADTQYF
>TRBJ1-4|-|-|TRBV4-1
TGCGCCAGCAGCCAAGGGCCGCAAACAACTAATGAAAAACTGTTTTTT
CASSQGPQTTNEKLFF
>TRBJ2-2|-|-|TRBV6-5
TGTGCCAGCAGCCGGCTCCACACCGGGGAGCTGTTTTTT
CASSRLHTGELFF
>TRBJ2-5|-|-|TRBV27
TGTGCCAGCAGTTTATGGGGGGATTCAGAGACCCAGTACTTC
CASSLWGDSETQYF
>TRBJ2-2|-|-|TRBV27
TGTGCCTCCGGGGACTACACCGGGGAGCTGTTTTTT
CASGDYTGELFF
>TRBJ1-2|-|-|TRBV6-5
TGTGCCAGCAGAAGAATCGAGGGACAACCCGATGGCTACACCTTC
CASRRIEGQPDGYTF
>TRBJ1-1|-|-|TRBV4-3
TGCGCCAGCAGCCAAGGAGACTTTGGGGAAAACACTGAAGCTTTCTTT
CASSQGDFGENTEAFF
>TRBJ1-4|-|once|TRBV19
TGTGCCAGTAGTATAGCTGCAGGCGAAAAACTGTTTTTT
CASSIAAGEKLFF
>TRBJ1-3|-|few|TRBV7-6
TGTGCCAGCAGCTTAGAAGTAGGAGCTACCTCTGGAAACACCATATATTTT
CASSLEVGATSGNTIYF
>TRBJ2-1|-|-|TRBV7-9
TGTGCCAGCAGCTTTCGGAGCGACGAGCAGTTCTTC
CASSFRSDEQFF
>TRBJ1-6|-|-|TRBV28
TGTGCCAGCAGCCCTCCCAATTCACCCCTCCACTTT
CASSPPNSPLHF
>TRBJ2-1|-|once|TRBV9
TGTGCCAGCAGCGTAGCTCCGTCGGTAGGCGAGGATGAGCAGTTCTTC
CASSVAPSVGEDEQFF
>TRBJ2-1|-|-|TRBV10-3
TGTGCCATCAGTACAGACCGGGACACCTCTAGTTATGAGCAGTTCTTC
CAISTDRDTSSYEQFF
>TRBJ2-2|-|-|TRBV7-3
TGTGCCAGCAGCCACCCAACCGGGGAGCTGTTTTTT
CASSHPTGELFF
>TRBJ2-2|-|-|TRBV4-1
TGCGCCAGCAGCCAAGATCGAGGGACCGGGGAGCTGTTTTTT
CASSQDRGTGELFF
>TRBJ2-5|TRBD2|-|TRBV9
TGTGCCAGCAGCGCAGCGGGGGGACAAGAGACCCAGTACTTC
CASSAAGGQETQYF
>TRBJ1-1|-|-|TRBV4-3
TGCGCCAGCAGCCAGGTAATGCAGGGTAGATTCACTGAAGCTTTCTTT
CASSQVMQGRFTEAFF
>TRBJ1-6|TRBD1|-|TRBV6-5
TGTGCCAGCAGTTACCGGCCAGGGGGCGGATCACCCCTCCACTTT
CASSYRPGGGSPLHF
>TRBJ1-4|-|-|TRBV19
TGTGCCAGTAGTTTAGACAGGTCGAATGAAAAACTGTTTTTT
CASSLDRSNEKLFF
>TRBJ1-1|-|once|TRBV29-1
TGCAGCGCCTTCCAGGGGATGAACACTGAAGCTTTCTTT
CSAFQGMNTEAFF
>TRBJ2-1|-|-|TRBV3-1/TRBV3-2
TGTGCCAGCAGCCAAGATCGGGGGCCGGCGAATGAGCAGTTCTTC
CASSQDRGPANEQFF
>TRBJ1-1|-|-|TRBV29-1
TGCAGCGTTGAAGATACAGGGACTGAAGCTTTCTTT
CSVEDTGTEAFF
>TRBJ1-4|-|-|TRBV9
TGTGCCAGCAGCGTAGAGGGGGGCACTAATGAAAAACTGTTTTTT
CASSVEGGTNEKLFF
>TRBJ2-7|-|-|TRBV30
TGTGCCTGGAGGGTGGGCACAACTACCGGGCTCGAGCAGTACTTC
CAWRVGTTTGLEQYF
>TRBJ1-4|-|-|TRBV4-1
TGCGCCAGCAGCCTGAGGCTGTTCGATGAAAAACTGTTTTTT
CASSLRLFDEKLFF
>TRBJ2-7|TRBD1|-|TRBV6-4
TGTGCCAGCAGTGACTCGATCGGGACAGGGAATACCTACGAGCAGTACTTC
CASSDSIGTGNTYEQYF
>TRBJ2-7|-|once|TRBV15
TGTGCCACCAGCAGAGTCGACTCCTACGAGCAGTACTTC
CATSRVDSYEQYF
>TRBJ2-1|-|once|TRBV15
TGTGCCACCAGCACAGCGGAGAACAATGAGCAGTTCTTC
CATSTAENNEQFF
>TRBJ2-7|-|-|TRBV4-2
TGTGCCAGCAGCCAGGAGGGTGGGGGGCTCGAGCAGTACTTC
CASSQEGGGLEQYF
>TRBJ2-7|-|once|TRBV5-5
TGTGCCAGCAGCTTTGGCGGGACCTACGAGCAGTACTTC
CASSFGGTYEQYF
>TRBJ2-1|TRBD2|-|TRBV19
TGTGCCAGTAGTAGCGGGGGAAGGTTCGATGAGCAGTTCTTC
CASSSGGRFDEQFF
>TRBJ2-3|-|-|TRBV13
TGTGCCAGCAGCGTCAGGGGGGGAGATACGCAGTATTTT
CASSVRGGDTQYF